Following are 17 T cell receptor beta chains from one sample sequenced in a study of cytomegalovirus exposure and HLA in healthy donors. Measured with immunoSEQ multiplex PCR; TCRdb has only the in-frame clones, and not every one. Of roughly 150,000 clones in the sample, 85% to 90% were seen once. The source material was PBMCs. The receptors shown here come from a woman between 18 and 29 years old in good health and CMV-seropositive.

This rearrangement joins TRBV9 to TRBJ2-7; 10 nucleotides align to TRBD1. The CDR3 loop spans 15 amino acids. Germline-derived CDR1 and CDR2 are SGDLS and YYNGEE. Trimming cost V 0 bases and J 3 bases; bases outside gene matches: 3. The CDR3 DNA reads as TGTGCCAGCAGCGTAGCTGGGACAGGGGTCTACGAGCAGTACTTC. It specifies CASSVAGTGVYEQYF.

The chain couples TRBV30 to TRBJ1-1; 8 bases line up with TRBD1. This CDR3 has 15 amino acids. V lost 5 bases, J lost 0 bases, and 8 bases stayed unmatched. Germline V gene lookup returns CDR1 GTSNPN and CDR2 SVGIG (reference sequence). CDR3 amino acids: CAWDHDRGLNTEAFF. In nucleotides, the CDR3 is TGTGCCTGGGATCATGACAGGGGCTTGAACACTGAAGCTTTCTTT.

The chain employs TRBV5-1 and TRBJ2-3, with D possibly TRBD2 on 5 matching bases. The CDR3 spans 13 residues. V shed 7 bases and J shed 6 bases, with 15 bases lying between them. In germline, CDR1 is SGHRS, CDR2 YFSETQ. The CDR3 loop is CASSQEVLDTQYF. For the CDR3, the DNA is TGCGCCAGCTCCCAGGAGGTCCTGGATACGCAGTATTTT. The full variable domain, in which reference TRBV5-1 and TRBJ2-3 provide the parts outside the CDR3, is KAGVTQTPRYLIKTRGQQVTLSCSPISGHRSVSWYQQTPGQGLQFLFEYFSETQRNKGNFPGRFSGRQFSNSRSEMNVSTLELGDSALYLCASSQEVLDTQYFGPGTRLTVL.

This clone came up a few times. The rearrangement uses TRBV10-2 and TRBJ2-7; a weak D match, TRBD2 (5 bases). Trimming took 6 bases from V and 5 from J, leaving 17 bases between them. The germline gives CDR1 WSHSY, CDR2 SAAADI. This CDR3 region has 14 residues. CDR3 region: CASREVGERNEQYF. CDR3 DNA: TGCGCCAGCAGGGAGGTCGGGGAGCGAAACGAGCAGTACTTC.

This sequence joins TRBV5-6 and TRBJ2-1, with TRBD1 identical over 11 bases. This CDR3 has 17 amino acids. The V gene's germline CDR1 is SGHDT and CDR2 YYEEEE. The junction had 10 bases not matched to a gene; V was cut back by 4 bases and J by 4 bases. The CDR3 here is CASSRTGTGGLYNEQFF. In DNA, the CDR3 is TGTGCCAGCAGCCGTACGGGGACAGGGGGGTTATACAATGAGCAGTTCTTC.

This clone was detected once. The chain carries TRBV10-1 and TRBJ2-7; weak D call: TRBD2 (6 bases). Trimming pared 2 bases from V and 3 bases from J, leaving 8 bases between. Germline lookup yields CDR1 WNHNN and CDR2 SYGVQD (reference sequence). The CDR3 has 13 amino acids. CDR3 amino acids: CASSETGGYEQYF. CDR3 bases: TGCGCCAGCAGTGAGACCGGGGGCTACGAGCAGTACTTC.

The rearrangement uses TRBV27 and TRBJ2-5; D tentatively fits TRBD1 or TRBD2 (7 bases each). Looked up from germline, CDR1 is MNHEY and CDR2 is SMNVEV (reference sequence). The CDR3 is 13 amino acids. Trimming cost V 10 bases and J 1 base, with 13 bases left between them. The CDR3 spells CATRGGRQETQYF. In DNA, the CDR3 is TGTGCCACCAGGGGGGGGCGCCAAGAGACCCAGTACTTC.

CDR3 coding DNA: TGCGCCAGCAGCCCAACAGGGGTGGGGACCGGGGAGCTGTTTTTT. Translated: CASSPTGVGTGELFF. The chain links TRBV5-1 to TRBJ2-2; TRBD1 matches at 7 bases. The CDR3 length is 15 residues. The germline gives CDR1 SGHRS, CDR2 YFSETQ. J lost 5 bases, V lost 4 bases, and 8 bases had no gene match.

The rearrangement links TRBV27 to TRBJ2-7; the D is unclear. The CDR3 is made up of 14 amino acids. V was pared by 6 bases and J by 2 bases, with 14 bases between. Germline V gene lookup returns CDR1 MNHEY and CDR2 SMNVEV (reference sequence). The CDR3 DNA sequence: TGTGCCAGCAGCTCATGGAGAAGTCCCTACGAGCAGTACTTC. This encodes CASSSWRSPYEQYF.

The rearrangement joins TRBV4-2 to TRBJ2-2; no clear D. The V end was cut by 0 bases, the J end by 3 bases, with 8 bases between. CDR1 LGHNA and CDR2 YNFKEQ come from the germline V gene. This CDR3 is built from 15 residues. The CDR3 bases are TGTGCCAGCAGCCAAGAAAGGCAGGACACCGGGGAGCTGTTTTTT. Protein: CASSQERQDTGELFF.

The rearrangement joins TRBV28 to TRBJ2-7, with TRBD1 identical over 9 bases. Germline CDR1 is MDHEN and CDR2 is SYDVKM. This CDR3 comprises 14 residues. The V gene end was trimmed by 5 bases and the J gene end by 5 bases; junction bases not matched to a gene: 7. The CDR3: CASSGGTGRHEQYF. Written as DNA, the CDR3 is TGTGCCAGCAGTGGGGGGACAGGGAGGCACGAGCAGTACTTC. Full variable domain (remainder filled in from reference TRBV28 and TRBJ2-7): DVKVTQSSRYLVKRTGEKVFLECVQDMDHENMFWYRQDPGLGLRLIYFSYDVKMKEKGDIPEGYSVSREKKERFSLILESASTNQTSMYLCASSGGTGRHEQYFGPGTRLTVT.

The rearrangement links TRBV30 to TRBJ2-7; 7 nucleotides agree with TRBD1. J was trimmed by 7 bases and V by 5 bases; bases with no gene match: 14. The CDR3 contains 14 residues. CDR1 GTSNPN and CDR2 SVGIG come from the germline V gene (reference sequence). The CDR3 reads CAWGGVGTASEQYF. In DNA form, the CDR3 reads TGTGCCTGGGGCGGCGTCGGGACAGCTTCTGAGCAGTACTTC.

This rearrangement joins TRBV29-1 to TRBJ1-5; TRBD1 might be the D (6 bases). CDR1 and CDR2 from the germline V gene are SQVTM and ANQGSEA. The V end lost 5 bases, the J end lost 11 bases, and 13 bases lay between the germline ends. The CDR3 extends over 11 amino acids. The CDR3 coding sequence is TGCAGCGTTTGGGGGAAGGGGGCCCAGCATTTT. The encoded protein is CSVWGKGAQHF.

The V and J genes are TRBV5-1 and TRBJ2-7; 9 bases are a match to TRBD2. The CDR3 runs 17 residues. With 4 bases clipped from V and 5 bases from J, the junction kept 16 bases outside the gene matches. The germline V gene has CDR1 SGHRS and CDR2 YFSETQ. The CDR3 is CASSGSPFWREGNEQYF. Here the CDR3 DNA reads TGCGCCAGCAGCGGCTCCCCTTTTTGGCGGGAGGGCAACGAGCAGTACTTC.

The V and J genes are TRBV9 and TRBJ2-7, with 13 bases lining up with TRBD2. The CDR3 covers 15 residues. Germline CDR1 and CDR2: SGDLS and YYNGEE. The V gene end was trimmed by 4 bases and the J gene end by 4 bases; junction bases not matched to a gene: 5. The CDR3 DNA reads TGTGCCAGCAGCCTAGGGACTAGCGGGACTTACGAGCAGTACTTC. Translation gives CASSLGTSGTYEQYF. Full variable domain (missing parts from reference TRBV9 and TRBJ2-7): DSGVTQTPKHLITATGQRVTLRCSPRSGDLSVYWYQQSLDQGLQFLIQYYNGEERAKGNILERFSAQQFPDLHSELNLSSLELGDSALYFCASSLGTSGTYEQYFGPGTRLTVT.

The V gene is TRBV18, the J gene TRBJ2-2; D not resolved. CDR3 size: 14 residues. Trimming removed 1 base from V and 1 base from J, with 4 bases in between. Germline lookup yields CDR1 KGHSH and CDR2 LQKENI. The CDR3 reads CASSPQRNTGELFF. Here the CDR3 DNA reads TGTGCCAGCTCACCACAGCGGAACACCGGGGAGCTGTTTTTT.

The sample holds one count of this clone. The rearrangement links TRBV7-7 to TRBJ2-5; 12 positions agree with TRBD2. The CDR3 has 14 amino acids. V shed 4 bases, J shed 6 bases, and the junction held 3 bases outside the gene matches. The germline V gene encodes CDR1 SSHAT and CDR2 FNYEAQ (reference sequence). The CDR3 reads CASSSSGRGQTQYF. CDR3 DNA: TGTGCCAGCAGCTCTAGCGGGAGGGGACAGACCCAGTACTTC.